The sequence of this T cell receptor beta chain was determined in a study of human T cells and chemical hapten exposure. As concerns this clonotype: Its antigen is still unknown.

Findings and caveats of the study: Alopecia was present in the donors, so their immune response may differ from healthy people's.

MiXCR was run by TCRdb on the RACE reads, yielding one entry per CDR3 protein. Seen here are some 39,000 distinct CDR3 sequences, 6.5% to 8% observed once, and the top ten hold 1.3%. Time point described: pre-sensitization, week 0. Treatment denoted: therapeutic diphenylcyclopropenone sensitization with weekly scalp DPC. Germline loops: CDR1 LGHDT, CDR2 YNNKEL (reference sequence). The CDR3 contains 16 residues. V trimming: 1 base; J trimming: 4 bases; junction bases outside the gene matches: 3. This receptor was identified in a woman between 50 and 59 years old with alopecia areata. Some clones in this sample may be carry-over from other donors' samples. The specimen comprised whole blood, sampled in connection with sensitization to the hapten diphenylcyclopropenone (DPC). The chain carries TRBV3-1 and TRBJ2-6; 8 positions match TRBD1. CDR3: CASSQGTGTGANVLTF. In nucleotides, the CDR3 is TGTGCCAGCAGCCAAGGGACAGGGACCGGGGCCAACGTCCTGACTTTC.